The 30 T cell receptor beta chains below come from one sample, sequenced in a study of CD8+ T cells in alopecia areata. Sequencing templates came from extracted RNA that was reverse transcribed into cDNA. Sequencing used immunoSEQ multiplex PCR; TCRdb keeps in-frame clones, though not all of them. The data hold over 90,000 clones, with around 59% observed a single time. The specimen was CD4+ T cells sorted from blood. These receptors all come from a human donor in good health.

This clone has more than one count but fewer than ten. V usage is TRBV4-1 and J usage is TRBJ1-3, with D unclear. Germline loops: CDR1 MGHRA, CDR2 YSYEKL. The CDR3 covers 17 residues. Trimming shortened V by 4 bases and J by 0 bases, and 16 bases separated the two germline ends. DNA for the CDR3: TGCGCCAGCAGCCGAGGAGGACTGATCCTCTCTGGAAACACCATATATTTT. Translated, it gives CASSRGGLILSGNTIYF.

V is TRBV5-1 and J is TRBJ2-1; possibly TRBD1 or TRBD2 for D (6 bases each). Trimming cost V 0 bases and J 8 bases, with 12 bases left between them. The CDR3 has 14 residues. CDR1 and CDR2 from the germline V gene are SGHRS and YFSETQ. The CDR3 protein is CASSLGRGLDEQFF. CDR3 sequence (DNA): TGCGCCAGCAGCTTGGGCCGGGGGCTTGATGAGCAGTTCTTC.

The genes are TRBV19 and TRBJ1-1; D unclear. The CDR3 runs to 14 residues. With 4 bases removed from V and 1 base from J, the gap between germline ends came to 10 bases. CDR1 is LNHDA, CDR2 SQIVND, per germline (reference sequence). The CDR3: CASSKTAWNTEAFF. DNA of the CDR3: TGTGCCAGTAGTAAAACAGCTTGGAACACTGAAGCTTTCTTT. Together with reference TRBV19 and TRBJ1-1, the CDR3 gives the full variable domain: DGGITQSPKYLFRKEGQNVTLSCEQNLNHDAMYWYRQDPGQGLRLIYYSQIVNDFQKGDIAEGYSVSREKKESFPLTVTSAQKNPTAFYLCASSKTAWNTEAFFGQGTRLTVV.

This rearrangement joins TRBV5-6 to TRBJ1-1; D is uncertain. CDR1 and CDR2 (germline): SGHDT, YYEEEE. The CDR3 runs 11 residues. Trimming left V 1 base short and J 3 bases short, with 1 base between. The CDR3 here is CASSLHTEAFF. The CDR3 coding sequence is TGTGCCAGCAGCTTGCACACTGAAGCTTTCTTT.

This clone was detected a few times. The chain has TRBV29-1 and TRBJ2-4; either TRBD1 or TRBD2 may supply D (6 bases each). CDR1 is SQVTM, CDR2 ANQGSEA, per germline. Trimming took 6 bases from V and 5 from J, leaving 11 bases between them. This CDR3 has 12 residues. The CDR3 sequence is CSVEGTQNIQYF. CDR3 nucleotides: TGCAGCGTGGAGGGGACACAAAACATTCAGTACTTC.

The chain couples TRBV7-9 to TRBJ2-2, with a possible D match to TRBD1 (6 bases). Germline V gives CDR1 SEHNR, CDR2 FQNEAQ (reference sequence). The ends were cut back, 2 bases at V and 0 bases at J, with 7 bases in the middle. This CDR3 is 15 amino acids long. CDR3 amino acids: CASSLRGTNTGELFF. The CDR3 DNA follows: TGTGCCAGCAGCTTAAGGGGGACGAACACCGGGGAGCTGTTTTTT.

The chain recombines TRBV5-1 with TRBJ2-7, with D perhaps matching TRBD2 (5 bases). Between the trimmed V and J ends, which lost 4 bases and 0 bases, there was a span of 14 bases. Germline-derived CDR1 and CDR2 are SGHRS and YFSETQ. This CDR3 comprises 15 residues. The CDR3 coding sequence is TGCGCCAGCAGCCAGACCGACCGGGGCTCCTACGAGCAGTACTTC. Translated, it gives CASSQTDRGSYEQYF.

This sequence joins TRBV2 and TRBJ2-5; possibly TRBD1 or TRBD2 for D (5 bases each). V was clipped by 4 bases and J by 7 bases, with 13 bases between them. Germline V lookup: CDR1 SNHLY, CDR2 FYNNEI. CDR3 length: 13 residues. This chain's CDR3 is CASSAGSGGTQYF. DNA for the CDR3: TGTGCCAGCAGTGCAGGGAGCGGCGGGACCCAGTACTTC. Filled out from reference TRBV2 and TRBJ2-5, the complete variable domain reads EPEVTQTPSHQVTQMGQEVILRCVPISNHLYFYWYRQILGQKVEFLVSFYNNEISEKSEIFDDQFSVERPDGSNFTLKIRSTKLEDSAMYFCASSAGSGGTQYFGPGTRLLVL.

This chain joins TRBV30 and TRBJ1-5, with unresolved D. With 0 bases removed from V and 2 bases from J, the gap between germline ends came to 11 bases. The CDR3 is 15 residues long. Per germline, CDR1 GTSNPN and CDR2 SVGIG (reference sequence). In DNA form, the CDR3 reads TGTGCCTGGAGTGTACCCGGGTTCCGCAATCAGCCCCAGCATTTT. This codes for CAWSVPGFRNQPQHF. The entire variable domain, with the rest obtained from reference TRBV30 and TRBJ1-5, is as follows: SQTIHQWPATLVQPVGSPLSLECTVEGTSNPNLYWYRQAAGRGLQLLFYSVGIGQISSEVPQNLSASRPQDRQFILSSKKLLLSDSGFYLCAWSVPGFRNQPQHFGDGTRLSIL.

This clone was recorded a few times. As DNA, the CDR3 is TGTGCCAGCAGCTTAATTCTAGCCCGACCTTACGAGCAGTACTTC. It is translated as CASSLILARPYEQYF. The rearrangement joins TRBV7-9 to TRBJ2-7; D possibly corresponds to TRBD2 (5 bases). Germline-derived CDR1 and CDR2 are SEHNR and FQNEAQ (reference sequence). The CDR3 consists of 15 residues. Between the trimmed V and J ends, which lost 2 bases and 4 bases, there was a span of 15 bases.

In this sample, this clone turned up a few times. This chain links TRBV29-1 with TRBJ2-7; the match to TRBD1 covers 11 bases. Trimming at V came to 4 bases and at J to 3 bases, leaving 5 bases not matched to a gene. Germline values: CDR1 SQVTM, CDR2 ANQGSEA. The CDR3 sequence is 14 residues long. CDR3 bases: TGCAGCGTTGCCGGGACAGGGGGGGGCTACGAGCAGTACTTC. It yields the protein CSVAGTGGGYEQYF.

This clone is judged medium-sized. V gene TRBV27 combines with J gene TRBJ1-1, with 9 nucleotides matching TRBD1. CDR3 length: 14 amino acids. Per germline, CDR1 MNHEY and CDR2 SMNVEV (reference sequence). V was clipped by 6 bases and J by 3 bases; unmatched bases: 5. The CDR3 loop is CASRQGQGYTEAFF. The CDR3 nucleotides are TGTGCCAGCAGACAGGGACAGGGATACACTGAAGCTTTCTTT.

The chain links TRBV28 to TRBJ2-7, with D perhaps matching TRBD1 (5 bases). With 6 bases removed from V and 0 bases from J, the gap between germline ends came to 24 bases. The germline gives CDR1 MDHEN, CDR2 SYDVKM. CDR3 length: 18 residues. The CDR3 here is CASRGPMGIGENSYEQYF. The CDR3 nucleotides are TGTGCCAGCAGGGGGCCAATGGGTATCGGAGAAAACTCCTACGAGCAGTACTTC.

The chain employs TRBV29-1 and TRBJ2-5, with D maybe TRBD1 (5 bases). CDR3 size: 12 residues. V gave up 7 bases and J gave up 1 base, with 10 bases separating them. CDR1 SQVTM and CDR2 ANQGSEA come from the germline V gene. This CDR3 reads CSAGHRQETQYF. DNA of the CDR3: TGCAGCGCTGGACACCGCCAAGAGACCCAGTACTTC.

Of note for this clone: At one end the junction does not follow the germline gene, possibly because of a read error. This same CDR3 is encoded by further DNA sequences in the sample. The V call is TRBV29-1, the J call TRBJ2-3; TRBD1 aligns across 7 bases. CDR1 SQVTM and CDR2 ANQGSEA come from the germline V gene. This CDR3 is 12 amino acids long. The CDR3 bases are TGCAGCGTTGGAGGGGGCACGGATACGCAGTATTTT. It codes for CSVGGGTDTQYF.

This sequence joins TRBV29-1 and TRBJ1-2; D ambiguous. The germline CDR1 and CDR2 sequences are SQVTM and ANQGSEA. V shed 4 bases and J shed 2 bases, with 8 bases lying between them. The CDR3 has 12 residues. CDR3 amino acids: CSVGSSNYGYTF. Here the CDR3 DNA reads TGCAGCGTTGGGTCTTCGAACTATGGCTACACCTTC.

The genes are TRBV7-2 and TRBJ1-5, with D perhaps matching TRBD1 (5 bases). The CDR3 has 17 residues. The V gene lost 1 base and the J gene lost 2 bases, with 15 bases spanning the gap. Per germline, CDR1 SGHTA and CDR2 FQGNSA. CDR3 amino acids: CASSLVSGGEGNQPQHF. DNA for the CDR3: TGTGCCAGCAGCTTAGTTTCCGGGGGAGAAGGCAATCAGCCCCAGCATTTT.

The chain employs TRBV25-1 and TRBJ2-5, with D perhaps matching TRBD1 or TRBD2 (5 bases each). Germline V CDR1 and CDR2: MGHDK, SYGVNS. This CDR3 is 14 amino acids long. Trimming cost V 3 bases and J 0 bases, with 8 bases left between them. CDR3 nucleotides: TGTGCCAGCAGTGACCGGGGACACCAAGAGACCCAGTACTTC. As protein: CASSDRGHQETQYF.

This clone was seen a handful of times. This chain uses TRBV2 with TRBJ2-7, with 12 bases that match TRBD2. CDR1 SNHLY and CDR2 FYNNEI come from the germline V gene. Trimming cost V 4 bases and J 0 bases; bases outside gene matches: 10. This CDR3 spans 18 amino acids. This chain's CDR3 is CASSATTSGGLSSYEQYF. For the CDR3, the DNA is TGTGCCAGCAGTGCGACGACTAGCGGGGGCCTCAGCTCCTACGAGCAGTACTTC.

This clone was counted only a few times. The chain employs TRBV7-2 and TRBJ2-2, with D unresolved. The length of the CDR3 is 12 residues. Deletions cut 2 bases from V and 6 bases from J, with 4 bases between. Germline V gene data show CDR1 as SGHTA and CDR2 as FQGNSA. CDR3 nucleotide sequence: TGTGCCAGCAGCTTACGTCCCGGGGAGCTGTTTTTT. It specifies CASSLRPGELFF.

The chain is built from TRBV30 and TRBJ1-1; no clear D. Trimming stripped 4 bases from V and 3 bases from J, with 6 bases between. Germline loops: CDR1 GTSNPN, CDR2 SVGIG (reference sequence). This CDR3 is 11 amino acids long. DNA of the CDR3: TGTGCCTGGAACAGTTACACTGAAGCTTTCTTT. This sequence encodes CAWNSYTEAFF.

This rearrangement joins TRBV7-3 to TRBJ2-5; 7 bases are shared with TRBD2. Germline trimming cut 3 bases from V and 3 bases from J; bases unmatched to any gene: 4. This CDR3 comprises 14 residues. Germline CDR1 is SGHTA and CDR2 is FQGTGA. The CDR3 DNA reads TGTGCCAGCAGCTTGAACCGGGGGGAAGAGACCCAGTACTTC. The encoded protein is CASSLNRGEETQYF.

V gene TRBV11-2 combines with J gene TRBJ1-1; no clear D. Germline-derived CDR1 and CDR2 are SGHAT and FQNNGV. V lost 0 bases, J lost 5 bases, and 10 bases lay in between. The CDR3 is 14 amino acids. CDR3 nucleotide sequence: TGTGCCAGCAGCTTAGATAGAGGGCGAACTGAAGCTTTCTTT. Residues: CASSLDRGRTEAFF.

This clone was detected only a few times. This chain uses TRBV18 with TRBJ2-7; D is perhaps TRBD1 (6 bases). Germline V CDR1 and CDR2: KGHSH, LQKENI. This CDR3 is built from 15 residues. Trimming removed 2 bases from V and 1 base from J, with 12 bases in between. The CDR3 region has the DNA TGTGCCAGCTCACCAGGACAGAGGACTTCCTACGAGCAGTACTTC. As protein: CASSPGQRTSYEQYF.

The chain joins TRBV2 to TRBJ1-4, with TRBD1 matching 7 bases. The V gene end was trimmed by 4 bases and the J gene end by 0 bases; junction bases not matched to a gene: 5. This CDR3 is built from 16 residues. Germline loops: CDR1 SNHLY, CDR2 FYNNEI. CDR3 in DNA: TGTGCCAGCAGTGCCAGGGGGTATGCAACTAATGAAAAACTGTTTTTT. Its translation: CASSARGYATNEKLFF.

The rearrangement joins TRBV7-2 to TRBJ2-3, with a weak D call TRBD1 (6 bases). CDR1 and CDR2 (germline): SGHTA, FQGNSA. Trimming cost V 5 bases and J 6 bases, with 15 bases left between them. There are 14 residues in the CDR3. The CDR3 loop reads CASSPSTGTDTQYF. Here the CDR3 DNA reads TGTGCCAGCAGCCCCTCAACAGGGACCGATACGCAGTATTTT.

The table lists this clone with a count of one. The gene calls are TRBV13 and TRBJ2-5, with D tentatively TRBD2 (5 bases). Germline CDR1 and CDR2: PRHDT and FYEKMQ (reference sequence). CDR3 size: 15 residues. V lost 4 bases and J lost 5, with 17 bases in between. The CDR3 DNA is TGTGCCAGCAGCTCCGCCTCGGCTAGCCGCGAGACCCAGTACTTC. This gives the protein CASSSASASRETQYF.

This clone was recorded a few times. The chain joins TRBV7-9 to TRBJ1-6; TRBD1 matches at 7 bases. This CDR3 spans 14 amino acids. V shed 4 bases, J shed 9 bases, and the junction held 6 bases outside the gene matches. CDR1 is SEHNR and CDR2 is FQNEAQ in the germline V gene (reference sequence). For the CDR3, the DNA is TGTGCCAGCAGCTCGGACAGGATCTTTTCACCCCTCCACTTT. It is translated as CASSSDRIFSPLHF.

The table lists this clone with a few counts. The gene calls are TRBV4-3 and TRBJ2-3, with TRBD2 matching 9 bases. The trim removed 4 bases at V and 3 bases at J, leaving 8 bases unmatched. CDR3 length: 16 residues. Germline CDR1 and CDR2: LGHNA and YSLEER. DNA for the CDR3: TGCGCCAGCAGCCCACTATTTAGCGGGGGAACAGATACGCAGTATTTT. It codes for CASSPLFSGGTDTQYF.

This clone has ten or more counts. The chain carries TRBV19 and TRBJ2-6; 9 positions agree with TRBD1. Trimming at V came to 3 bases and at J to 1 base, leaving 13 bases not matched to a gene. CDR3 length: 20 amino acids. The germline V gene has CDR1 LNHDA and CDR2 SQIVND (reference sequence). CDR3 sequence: CASSIMVWRQGDSGANVLTF. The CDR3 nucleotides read TGTGCCAGTAGTATTATGGTGTGGAGACAGGGGGATTCTGGGGCCAACGTCCTGACTTTC.